The T cell receptor (beta chain) under discussion was sequenced for a study of blood T cell repertoires in COVID-19. The overall study: T cells, B-cell-depleted T cells, or PBMCs provided the cDNA or gDNA that served as material.

Unmatched junction bases numbered 10, after V lost 6 bases and J lost 6 bases. CDR3 length: 14 residues. Germline CDR1 SNHLY, CDR2 FYNNEI. The table lists this clone with a few counts. In the original analysis: Cell counts per sample came from amplifying reference gene primers. The data were produced by immunoSEQ multiplex PCR, yet TCRdb's version contains in-frame clones alone and is incomplete. V, J and clone size are those of that table, while D and trimming were read from the DNA. Of more than 150,000 clones in the sample, 87% were seen once. The sequence derives from a woman aged 25 to 39 who had recovered from COVID-19. The chain joins TRBV2 to TRBJ1-1, with 7 nucleotides matching TRBD1. The sequencing sample was made of PBMCs or T cells enriched from blood (not recorded which). The CDR3 protein is CASSADRVVSEAFF. The CDR3 DNA reads as TGTGCCAGCAGCGCCGACAGGGTAGTCTCTGAAGCTTTCTTT. Combining the CDR3 with reference TRBV2 and TRBJ1-1 gives the whole variable domain EPEVTQTPSHQVTQMGQEVILRCVPISNHLYFYWYRQILGQKVEFLVSFYNNEISEKSEIFDDQFSVERPDGSNFTLKIRSTKLEDSAMYFCASSADRVVSEAFFGQGTRLTVV.